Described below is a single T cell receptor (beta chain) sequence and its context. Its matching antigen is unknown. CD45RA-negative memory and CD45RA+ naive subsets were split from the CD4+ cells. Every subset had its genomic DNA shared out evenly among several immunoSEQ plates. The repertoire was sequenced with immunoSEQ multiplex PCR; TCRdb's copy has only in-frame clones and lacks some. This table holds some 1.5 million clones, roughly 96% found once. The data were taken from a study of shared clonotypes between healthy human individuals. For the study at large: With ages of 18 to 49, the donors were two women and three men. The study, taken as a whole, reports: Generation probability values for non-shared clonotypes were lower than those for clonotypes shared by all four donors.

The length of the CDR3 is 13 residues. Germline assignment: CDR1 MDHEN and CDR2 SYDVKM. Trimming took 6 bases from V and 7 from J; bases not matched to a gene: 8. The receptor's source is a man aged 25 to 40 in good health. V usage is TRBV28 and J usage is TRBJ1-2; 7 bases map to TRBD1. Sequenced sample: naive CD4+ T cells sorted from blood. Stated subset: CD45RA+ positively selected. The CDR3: CASSRDRALGYTF. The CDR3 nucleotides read TGTGCCAGCAGCCGAGACAGGGCCCTTGGCTACACCTTC.